The 26 T cell receptor beta chains below come from one sample, sequenced in a study of T cell changes during pregnancy in multiple sclerosis. The method was immunoSEQ multiplex PCR; TCRdb's version includes in-frame clones alone and lacks a portion of them. The table lists about 40,000 clones, around nine tenths of them singletons. Source: CD4+ T cells from peripheral blood mononuclear cells, taken before pregnancy. The receptor source for this set is a female donor with multiple sclerosis, enrolled in a pregnancy study.

This clone was counted a single time. The genes are TRBV27 and TRBJ1-2, with a possible D match to TRBD1 (5 bases). The V gene's germline CDR1 is MNHEY and CDR2 SMNVEV (reference sequence). The V and J ends lost 6 bases and 2 bases respectively, with 13 bases between them. This CDR3 has 14 residues. CDR3 DNA sequence: TGTGCCAGCAGGCTGTCGGGGGTAAACTATGGCTACACCTTC. Protein sequence: CASRLSGVNYGYTF.

The V and J genes are TRBV7-9 and TRBJ2-3; D not resolved. The CDR3 is 15 amino acids. Germline assignment: CDR1 SEHNR and CDR2 FQNEAQ (reference sequence). V was shortened by 2 bases and J by 2 bases, with 11 bases between the two germline ends. CDR3 nucleotides: TGTGCCAGCAGCTTACCGGTCCCTAACACAGATACGCAGTATTTT. It codes for CASSLPVPNTDTQYF. The full variable domain, its missing parts supplied by reference TRBV7-9 and TRBJ2-3, is DTGVSQNPRHKITKRGQNVTFRCDPISEHNRLYWYRQTLGQGPEFLTYFQNEAQLEKSRLLSDRFSAERPKGSFSTLEIQRTEQGDSAMYLCASSLPVPNTDTQYFGPGTRLTVL.

The chain is built from TRBV2 and TRBJ2-2; 9 bases match TRBD2. CDR1 SNHLY and CDR2 FYNNEI come from the germline V gene. This CDR3 has 15 amino acids. The V segment lost 7 bases and the J segment 5 bases; nucleotides outside the gene matches: 8. This CDR3 reads CASTPLAGQTGELFF. For the CDR3, the DNA is TGTGCCAGCACCCCGCTAGCGGGACAAACCGGGGAGCTGTTTTTT.

This clone has only one observation. V is TRBV19 and J is TRBJ2-3; tentatively, D is TRBD2 (6 bases). V was cut by 3 bases and J by 1 base, with 11 bases left in between. CDR1 is LNHDA and CDR2 is SQIVND in the germline V gene (reference sequence). The CDR3 is made up of 15 amino acids. The CDR3: CASSISASGTDTQYF. The DNA of the CDR3 is TGTGCCAGTAGTATTTCGGCTAGCGGCACAGATACGCAGTATTTT.

CDR3 region: CASSLNPGQETQYF. CDR3 nucleotide sequence: TGTGCCAGCTCACTCAATCCCGGGCAAGAGACCCAGTACTTC. V usage is TRBV18 and J usage is TRBJ2-5; no clear D. The CDR3 covers 14 residues. The V end lost 4 bases, the J end lost 2 bases, and 11 bases lay between the germline ends. The germline CDR1 and CDR2 sequences are KGHSH and LQKENI.

The rearrangement links TRBV5-1 to TRBJ2-7, with TRBD2 matching 11 bases. Germline loops: CDR1 SGHRS, CDR2 YFSETQ. The junction had 5 bases not matched to a gene; V was cut back by 0 bases and J by 6 bases. The CDR3 spans 15 residues. In DNA, the CDR3 is TGCGCCAGCAGCTTGGTTAGCGGGAGGGCTGGCGAGCAGTACTTC. Amino acids: CASSLVSGRAGEQYF.

J is TRBJ1-2 and V is TRBV27; D may be TRBD1 (6 bases). In germline, CDR1 is MNHEY, CDR2 SMNVEV (reference sequence). Trimming cost V 6 bases and J 3 bases, with 8 bases left between them. CDR3 length: 12 amino acids. The CDR3 nucleotides read TGTGCCAGCAGACGACAGGACTATGGCTACACCTTC. Translation gives CASRRQDYGYTF.

Only one count was recorded for this clone. The chain couples TRBV5-6 to TRBJ1-5; D not certain. The CDR3 totals 15 residues. The germline CDR1 and CDR2 sequences are SGHDT and YYEEEE. The V and J ends lost 0 bases and 1 base respectively, with 8 bases between them. The CDR3 spells CASSLGGGSNQPQHF. The DNA of the CDR3 is TGTGCCAGCAGCTTGGGGGGAGGGAGCAATCAGCCCCAGCATTTT.

The chain uses TRBV28 and TRBJ1-1; unclear D gene. V dropped 10 bases and J dropped 1 base, with 7 bases sitting between them. The germline V gene has CDR1 MDHEN and CDR2 SYDVKM. The CDR3 extends over 11 amino acids. This chain's CDR3 is CATQENTEAFF. The CDR3 DNA sequence: TGTGCCACGCAGGAGAACACTGAAGCTTTCTTT.

The rearrangement links TRBV19 to TRBJ2-1, with 7 bases lining up with TRBD2. This CDR3 is 13 amino acids long. Germline CDR1 and CDR2: LNHDA and SQIVND (reference sequence). The ends lost 8 bases at V and 2 bases at J; junction bases unmatched: 3. This CDR3 reads CASSSGTYNEQFF. In nucleotides, the CDR3 is TGTGCCAGTTCTAGCGGTACCTACAATGAGCAGTTCTTC.

V is TRBV5-1 and J is TRBJ2-7; D unclear. The CDR3 extends over 13 amino acids. The germline V gene has CDR1 SGHRS and CDR2 YFSETQ. The V end was cut by 1 base, the J end by 2 bases, with 7 bases between. CDR3 in DNA: TGCGCCAGCAGCTTGCTAGGTCCCTACGAGCAGTACTTC. Translating gives CASSLLGPYEQYF.

This chain connects TRBV10-3 to TRBJ2-2, with D perhaps matching TRBD2 (7 bases). CDR3 length: 14 amino acids. V was pared by 8 bases and J by 4 bases, with 14 bases between. The V gene's germline CDR1 is ENHRY and CDR2 SYGVKD. The CDR3 nucleotides are TGTGCCATCGGAGGGGGGGCAGGCACCGGGGAGCTGTTTTTT. Translated, it gives CAIGGGAGTGELFF.

V and J are TRBV6-6 and TRBJ2-7, with 8 bases fitting TRBD2. CDR1 MNHNY and CDR2 SVGAGI come from the germline V gene (reference sequence). V lost 4 bases to trimming and J lost 7 bases; unmatched junction nucleotides: 0. The CDR3 spans 11 residues. The CDR3 DNA reads as TGTGCCAGCAGTTCGGGAGGGGAGCAGTACTTC. Amino acids: CASSSGGEQYF.

V is TRBV6-6 and J is TRBJ2-7; 7 bases line up with TRBD1. Looked up from germline, CDR1 is MNHNY and CDR2 is SVGAGI (reference sequence). J lost 4 bases, V lost 6 bases, and 3 bases had no gene match. CDR3 size: 12 residues. CDR3 in DNA: TGTGCCAGCAGCCAACAGGGGTACGAGCAGTACTTC. Amino acid sequence: CASSQQGYEQYF.

The rearrangement joins TRBV28 to TRBJ2-3, with 9 nucleotides matching TRBD1. The V gene end was trimmed by 10 bases and the J gene end by 2 bases; junction bases not matched to a gene: 13. Germline V gene sequence: CDR1 MDHEN, CDR2 SYDVKM. The CDR3 has 16 residues. The CDR3 nucleotides read TGTGCCATATCCGACCGGGACAGGGATGTCACAGATACGCAGTATTTT. Amino acid sequence: CAISDRDRDVTDTQYF.

The sample holds one count of this clone. DNA for the CDR3: TGTGCCAGCAGGGGGACAGGGAACACTGAAGCTTTCTTT. This codes for CASRGTGNTEAFF. This sequence joins TRBV6-1 and TRBJ1-1, with 8 bases identical to TRBD1. The CDR3 contains 13 residues. Per the germline V gene, CDR1 is MNHNS and CDR2 is SASEGT. Germline trimming cut 6 bases from V and 1 base from J; bases unmatched to any gene: 1.

This chain joins TRBV2 and TRBJ2-2; 7 nucleotides agree with TRBD1. The CDR3 totals 13 residues. Trimming removed 2 bases from V and 6 bases from J; junction bases left unmatched: 0. Germline V gene data show CDR1 as SNHLY and CDR2 as FYNNEI. The CDR3 coding sequence is TGTGCCAGCAGTGAACAGGGGGCCGGGGAGCTGTTTTTT. Protein: CASSEQGAGELFF. Looking up the rest from reference TRBV2 and TRBJ2-2 gives the full variable domain: EPEVTQTPSHQVTQMGQEVILRCVPISNHLYFYWYRQILGQKVEFLVSFYNNEISEKSEIFDDQFSVERPDGSNFTLKIRSTKLEDSAMYFCASSEQGAGELFFGEGSRLTVL.

The V gene is TRBV29-1, the J gene TRBJ1-3; 12 bases line up with TRBD1. The CDR3 loop spans 14 amino acids. V shed 7 bases, J shed 2 bases, and the junction held 3 bases outside the gene matches. The germline CDR1 and CDR2 sequences are SQVTM and ANQGSEA. The CDR3 sequence is CSAGQGATGNTIYF. The CDR3 DNA reads as TGCAGCGCGGGACAGGGGGCAACTGGAAACACCATATATTTT. The whole variable domain, filled in from reference TRBV29-1 and TRBJ1-3, reads SAVISQKPSRDICQRGTSLTIQCQVDSQVTMMFWYRQQPGQSLTLIATANQGSEATYESGFVIDKFPISRPNLTFSTLTVSNMSPEDSSIYLCSAGQGATGNTIYFGEGSWLTVV.

The J gene is TRBJ1-1, the V gene TRBV7-9; D is perhaps TRBD1 (5 bases). Germline CDR1 SEHNR, CDR2 FQNEAQ (reference sequence). Trimming removed 3 bases at V and 4 bases at J, with 15 bases between. The CDR3 is made up of 15 amino acids. The CDR3 sequence is CASSFPTRGPTEAFF. In DNA, the CDR3 is TGTGCCAGCAGCTTCCCCACAAGGGGCCCCACTGAAGCTTTCTTT.

In nucleotides, the CDR3 is TGTGCCAGCAGCCCTCGTCCGGGAGGGATTTCTAGCACAGATACGCAGTATTTT. Translating it yields CASSPRPGGISSTDTQYF. The chain combines TRBV7-3 with TRBJ2-3; 8 nucleotides line up with TRBD2. Germline CDR1 SGHTA, CDR2 FQGTGA. Trimming cost V 5 bases and J 0 bases; bases outside gene matches: 13. This CDR3 contains 18 residues.

The chain employs TRBV19 and TRBJ1-2; TRBD1 aligns across 7 bases. V was clipped by 5 bases and J by 4 bases; unmatched bases: 10. The length of the CDR3 is 15 residues. Germline V lookup: CDR1 LNHDA, CDR2 SQIVND (reference sequence). The CDR3 nucleotides read TGTGCCAGTAGTCCCTACAGGGGCGGCTTCTATGGCTACACCTTC. It translates to CASSPYRGGFYGYTF. Supplemented by reference TRBV19 and TRBJ1-2, the full variable domain reads DGGITQSPKYLFRKEGQNVTLSCEQNLNHDAMYWYRQDPGQGLRLIYYSQIVNDFQKGDIAEGYSVSREKKESFPLTVTSAQKNPTAFYLCASSPYRGGFYGYTFGSGTRLTVV.

The gene calls are TRBV30 and TRBJ2-7, with D possibly matching TRBD2 (6 bases). The germline CDR1 and CDR2 sequences are GTSNPN and SVGIG (reference sequence). Trimming removed 3 bases from V and 3 bases from J, with 12 bases in between. The CDR3 is made up of 13 amino acids. CDR3 sequence (DNA): TGTGCCTGGAGCAGCGGGCCATTCTACGAGCAGTACTTC. Translated: CAWSSGPFYEQYF.

This sequence joins TRBV27 and TRBJ1-5; D remains unclear. V lost 1 base, J lost 6 bases, and 10 bases lay in between. Looked up from germline, CDR1 is MNHEY and CDR2 is SMNVEV (reference sequence). The CDR3 sequence is 14 residues long. CDR3 nucleotides: TGTGCCAGCAGTTTATTGTCGCCGGGTCAGCCCCAGCATTTT. Amino acids: CASSLLSPGQPQHF.

This clone turned up a few times. J is TRBJ1-1 and V is TRBV30; 7 nucleotides line up with TRBD1. V was clipped by 8 bases and J by 4 bases; unmatched bases: 7. Germline V CDR1 and CDR2: GTSNPN, SVGIG (reference sequence). The CDR3 sequence is 12 residues long. CDR3 sequence reads: CATRQGGTEAFF. Written as DNA, the CDR3 is TGTGCCACGCGGCAGGGGGGCACTGAAGCTTTCTTT.

CDR3 sequence reads: CASKPDRGSEKLFF. The CDR3 DNA sequence: TGTGCCAGCAAACCGGACAGGGGAAGTGAAAAACTGTTTTTT. The J gene is TRBJ1-4, the V gene TRBV7-3; 9 nucleotides line up with TRBD1. V gave up 7 bases and J gave up 7 bases; unmatched junction bases: 7. The CDR3 totals 14 residues. The germline CDR1 and CDR2 sequences are SGHTA and FQGTGA.

The sample holds one count of this clone. This CDR3 reads CASSESRTGELFF. The CDR3 DNA reads as TGTGCCAGCAGTGAATCCCGGACCGGGGAGCTGTTTTTT. The chain couples TRBV6-1 to TRBJ2-2, with D uncertain. Germline lookup yields CDR1 MNHNS and CDR2 SASEGT. The CDR3 has 13 amino acids. V was shortened by 2 bases and J by 5 bases, with 6 bases between the two germline ends.